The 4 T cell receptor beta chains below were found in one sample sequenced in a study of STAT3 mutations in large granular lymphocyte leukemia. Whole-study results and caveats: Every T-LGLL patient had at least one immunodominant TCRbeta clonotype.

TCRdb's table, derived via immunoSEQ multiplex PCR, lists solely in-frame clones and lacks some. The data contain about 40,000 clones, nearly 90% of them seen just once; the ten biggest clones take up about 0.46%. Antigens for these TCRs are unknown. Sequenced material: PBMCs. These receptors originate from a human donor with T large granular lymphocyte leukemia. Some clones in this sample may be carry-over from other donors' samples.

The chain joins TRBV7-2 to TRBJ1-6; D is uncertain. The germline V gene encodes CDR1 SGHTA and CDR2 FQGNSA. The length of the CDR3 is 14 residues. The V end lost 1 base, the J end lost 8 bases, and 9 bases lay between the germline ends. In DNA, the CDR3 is TGTGCCAGCAGCTTAGATCCCGGATATTCACCCCTCCACTTT. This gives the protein CASSLDPGYSPLHF.

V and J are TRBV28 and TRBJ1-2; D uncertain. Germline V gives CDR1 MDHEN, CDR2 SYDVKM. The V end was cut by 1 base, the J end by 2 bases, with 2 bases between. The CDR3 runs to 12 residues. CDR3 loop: CASSLSNYGYTF. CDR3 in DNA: TGTGCCAGCAGTTTATCCAACTATGGCTACACCTTC.

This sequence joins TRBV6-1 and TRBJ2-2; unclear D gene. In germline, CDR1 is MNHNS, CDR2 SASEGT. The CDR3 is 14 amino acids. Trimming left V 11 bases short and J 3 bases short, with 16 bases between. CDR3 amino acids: CAATFGFDTGELFF. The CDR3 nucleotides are TGTGCCGCGACCTTTGGGTTCGACACCGGGGAGCTGTTTTTT.

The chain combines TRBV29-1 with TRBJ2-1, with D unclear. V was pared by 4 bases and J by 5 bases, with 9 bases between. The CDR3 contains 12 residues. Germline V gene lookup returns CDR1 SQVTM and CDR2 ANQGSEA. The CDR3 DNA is TGCAGCGTTGGGAGTACCGACAATGAGCAGTTCTTC. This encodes CSVGSTDNEQFF.